This T cell receptor beta chain is drawn from a study of siplizumab effects on memory and regulatory T cells. With regard to this clone: Its target is not known.

Measured with immunoSEQ multiplex PCR; TCRdb has only the in-frame clones, and not every one. Here the sample spans roughly 70,000 clones, around 93% being singletons. V was shortened by 3 bases and J by 2 bases, with 11 bases between the two germline ends. This CDR3 has 14 residues. Germline CDR1 is KGHSH and CDR2 is LQKENI. Study findings and constraints: Among mappable alloreactive CD4+ clones, the Treg-derived fraction averaged approximately 73% with siplizumab versus more than 25% in controls. Confirmation that proliferating Tregs from siplizumab cultures had suppressive function was not obtained. The study found that siplizumab significantly reduced alloreactive sequences traceable to unstimulated CD4+ memory cells. In unstimulated cells, naive T cells appeared more diverse than memory T cells and seemed major alloresponse contributors.

V and J are TRBV18 and TRBJ2-7; possibly TRBD1 for D (5 bases). The material sequenced was CD8+ T cells sorted from blood. The TCR was taken from a human donor in good health. CDR3 coding DNA: TGTGCCAGCTCACCCGGCATGGGGCCCTACGAGCAGTACTTC. It translates to CASSPGMGPYEQYF.